A single sample is the source of the 24 T cell receptor beta chains below, sequenced in a study of blood T cell repertoires in COVID-19. Using immunoSEQ multiplex PCR, the repertoire was profiled, and TCRdb retains in-frame clones only, with some absent. The sample has fewer than 250,000 clones, about four fifths seen once. Sequenced material: peripheral blood. These receptor sequences come from a woman aged 55-75 years with COVID-19, enrolled during active disease.

The chain is built from TRBV28 and TRBJ2-7; 7 nucleotides line up with TRBD1. Germline V CDR1 and CDR2: MDHEN, SYDVKM. This CDR3 region has 15 residues. Losses at the gene ends were 5 bases for V and 0 bases for J; bases not matched to a gene: 7. The CDR3: CASSLLRGLSYEQYF. The CDR3 region has the DNA TGTGCCAGCAGTCTCCTAAGGGGGCTCTCCTACGAGCAGTACTTC.

This clone was recorded once. The gene calls are TRBV6-2 or TRBV6-3 and TRBJ2-2; tentative D call: TRBD1 (6 bases). The germline CDR1 and CDR2 sequences are MNHEY and SVGEGT. The V end lost 6 bases, the J end lost 1 base, and 15 bases lay between the germline ends. The CDR3 contains 16 residues. In DNA form, the CDR3 reads TGTGCCAGCAGCTCCCCAGGGGACATGAACACCGGGGAGCTGTTTTTT. This codes for CASSSPGDMNTGELFF.

V and J are TRBV6-2 or TRBV6-3 and TRBJ2-5; TRBD1 agrees at 8 bases. CDR1 and CDR2 (germline): MNHEY, SVGEGT. CDR3 length: 16 residues. V trimming: 5 bases; J trimming: 5 bases; junction bases outside the gene matches: 13. CDR3 in DNA: TGTGCCAGCAGTCCACTCCGTAGACAGGGGAGGGAGACCCAGTACTTC. Protein: CASSPLRRQGRETQYF.

The chain recombines TRBV18 with TRBJ2-2, with 10 bases lining up with TRBD2. J gave up 2 bases and V 3 bases, and 9 bases lay outside the gene matches. This CDR3 has 18 residues. The germline gives CDR1 KGHSH, CDR2 LQKENI. The CDR3 nucleotides read TGTGCCAGCTCACCTGGAGCCCTAGCGGGGGCCAACACCGGGGAGCTGTTTTTT. This gives the protein CASSPGALAGANTGELFF.

The J gene is TRBJ1-1, the V gene TRBV9; 8 bases line up with TRBD1. CDR3 length: 15 residues. Trimming removed 0 bases from V and 5 bases from J; junction bases left unmatched: 6. The germline V gene has CDR1 SGDLS and CDR2 YYNGEE. CDR3: CASSVGNRGRTEAFF. CDR3 nucleotide sequence: TGTGCCAGCAGCGTAGGTAACAGGGGGAGGACTGAAGCTTTCTTT.

The gene calls are TRBV5-1 and TRBJ1-2; the D is unclear. In germline, CDR1 is SGHRS, CDR2 YFSETQ. The CDR3 has 14 amino acids. V lost 3 bases and J lost 0, with 9 bases in between. The CDR3, as DNA: TGCGCCAGCAGCTCCGCGGGGACTAACTATGGCTACACCTTC. This gives the protein CASSSAGTNYGYTF.

The V gene is TRBV28, the J gene TRBJ2-2, with 9 bases aligning to TRBD1. Germline V gene data show CDR1 as MDHEN and CDR2 as SYDVKM. Losses at the gene ends were 0 bases for V and 4 bases for J; bases not matched to a gene: 0. The CDR3 spans 15 residues. CDR3 amino acids: CASSLWTGGTGELFF. The CDR3, as DNA: TGTGCCAGCAGTTTATGGACAGGGGGCACCGGGGAGCTGTTTTTT. Together with reference TRBV28 and TRBJ2-2, the CDR3 gives the full variable domain: DVKVTQSSRYLVKRTGEKVFLECVQDMDHENMFWYRQDPGLGLRLIYFSYDVKMKEKGDIPEGYSVSREKKERFSLILESASTNQTSMYLCASSLWTGGTGELFFGEGSRLTVL.

This clone was picked up a small number of times. This rearrangement joins TRBV29-1 to TRBJ1-2; possibly TRBD1 for D (6 bases). Germline V gene sequence: CDR1 SQVTM, CDR2 ANQGSEA. The V gene lost 6 bases and the J gene lost 2 bases, with 16 bases spanning the gap. The CDR3 sequence is 14 residues long. The CDR3 is CSVLEQGSNYGYTF. DNA of the CDR3: TGCAGCGTCCTAGAACAGGGAAGCAACTATGGCTACACCTTC.

CDR3 sequence (DNA): TGTGCCAGCAGCTCTAGGGCCTCGGGACTAGCGGGACCTGGGTACGAGCAGTACTTC. This encodes CASSSRASGLAGPGYEQYF. The V call is TRBV11-2, the J call TRBJ2-7; TRBD2 aligns across 13 bases. This CDR3 is 19 amino acids long. With V trimmed by 4 bases and J by 4 bases, 16 bases remained unmatched. CDR1 is SGHAT and CDR2 is FQNNGV in the germline V gene.

This clone was observed a handful of times. The CDR3 protein is CASSPGTGSLLNSPLHF. The CDR3 region has the DNA TGTGCCAGCTCCCCTGGGACAGGGAGTTTGCTAAATTCACCCCTCCACTTT. The J gene is TRBJ1-6, the V gene TRBV18; 9 bases fit TRBD1. The CDR3 runs to 17 residues. CDR1 is KGHSH and CDR2 is LQKENI in the germline V gene. V was pared by 6 bases and J by 7 bases, with 13 bases of the junction left unmatched.

This clone was picked up one time. The chain joins TRBV10-3 to TRBJ2-7, with 7 positions matching TRBD1. The CDR3 length is 15 residues. Germline assignment: CDR1 ENHRY and CDR2 SYGVKD. V dropped 6 bases and J dropped 2; count of bases not matched to a gene: 10. The CDR3 bases are TGTGCCATCAGCGATACAGGGGACCTAACCTACGAGCAGTACGTC. Residues: CAISDTGDLTYEQYV.

The V gene is TRBV19, the J gene TRBJ1-2, with D maybe TRBD1 (6 bases). The germline CDR1 and CDR2 sequences are LNHDA and SQIVND (reference sequence). V lost 6 bases to trimming and J lost 2 bases, with 7 bases between them. This CDR3 contains 12 residues. In nucleotides, the CDR3 is TGTGCCAGTAGGGACAGAAACTATGGCTACACCTTC. It translates to CASRDRNYGYTF.

The chain carries TRBV19 and TRBJ2-7; 12 bases match TRBD2. Germline-derived CDR1 and CDR2 are LNHDA and SQIVND (reference sequence). This CDR3 contains 17 residues. J lost 7 bases, V lost 5 bases, and 15 bases had no gene match. The CDR3 DNA reads as TGTGCCAGTAGTCTTTCATCTCTAGCGGGAGGGCGGCAGGAGCAGTACTTC. Its protein is CASSLSSLAGGRQEQYF.

CDR3 sequence: CASSVRDTPTYEQYF. In DNA form, the CDR3 reads TGTGCCAGCAGTGTCCGGGACACACCTACCTACGAGCAGTACTTC. The rearrangement joins TRBV2 to TRBJ2-7, with a possible D match to TRBD1 (6 bases). CDR1 SNHLY and CDR2 FYNNEI come from the germline V gene. The CDR3 extends over 15 amino acids. Trimming took off 4 bases at V and 2 bases at J, with 15 bases between the two ends.

In nucleotides, the CDR3 is TGTGCCAGCAGCCAAGGAGGCGGAATTTCCTACAATGAGCAGTTCTTC. It translates to CASSQGGGISYNEQFF. The chain is built from TRBV4-2 and TRBJ2-1; no clear D. CDR3 size: 16 residues. V was clipped by 1 base and J by 1 base, with 11 bases between them. Looked up from germline, CDR1 is LGHNA and CDR2 is YNFKEQ.

This rearrangement joins TRBV28 to TRBJ2-1, with D perhaps TRBD1 (6 bases). There are 15 residues in the CDR3. Germline V lookup: CDR1 MDHEN, CDR2 SYDVKM. V gave up 3 bases and J gave up 5 bases, with 14 bases separating them. CDR3 protein: CASSFLTGRDNEQFF. The CDR3 coding sequence is TGTGCCAGCAGTTTCCTAACAGGGCGCGACAATGAGCAGTTCTTC.

V is TRBV30 and J is TRBJ2-3; TRBD2 aligns across 14 bases. The CDR3 is 18 amino acids. V lost 5 bases to trimming and J lost 2 bases; unmatched junction nucleotides: 12. Germline CDR1 reads GTSNPN; CDR2 reads SVGIG (reference sequence). As DNA, the CDR3 is TGTGCCTGGTCGAGGGGACTAGCGGGAGTATGGGCCACAGATACGCAGTATTTT. It translates to CAWSRGLAGVWATDTQYF.

The CDR3 region is CASSRTSANTEAFF. The DNA for the CDR3 is TGTGCCAGCAGTCGGACATCTGCGAACACTGAAGCTTTCTTT. The chain employs TRBV28 and TRBJ1-1, with D possibly matching TRBD1 (5 bases). CDR3 length: 14 amino acids. Trimming pared 5 bases from V and 1 base from J, leaving 11 bases between. Looked up from germline, CDR1 is MDHEN and CDR2 is SYDVKM.

The J gene is TRBJ1-1, the V gene TRBV7-8; the match to TRBD1 covers 7 bases. The CDR3 loop spans 15 amino acids. CDR1 and CDR2 from the germline V gene are SGHVS and FQNEAQ. Trimming took 1 base from V and 4 from J; bases not matched to a gene: 6. The CDR3 spells CASSLGDRAGTEAFF. The CDR3 bases are TGTGCCAGCAGCTTAGGCGACAGGGCGGGCACTGAAGCTTTCTTT. Supplemented by reference TRBV7-8 and TRBJ1-1, the full variable domain reads GAGVSQSPRYKVAKRGQDVALRCDPISGHVSLFWYQQALGQGPEFLTYFQNEAQLDKSGLPSDRFFAERPEGSVSTLKIQRTQQEDSAVYLCASSLGDRAGTEAFFGQGTRLTVV.

The chain has TRBV11-2 and TRBJ2-7, with D possibly being TRBD2 (6 bases). V lost 8 bases to trimming and J lost 9 bases, with 20 bases between them. Per the germline V gene, CDR1 is SGHAT and CDR2 is FQNNGV. This CDR3 region has 13 residues. The CDR3 loop reads CASGLSAGQVQYV. The CDR3 nucleotides are TGTGCCAGCGGACTATCGGCGGGTCAGGTGCAGTACGTC.

V and J are TRBV7-2 and TRBJ2-3, with 7 nucleotides matching TRBD2. CDR1 and CDR2 from the germline V gene are SGHTA and FQGNSA. The CDR3 spans 16 residues. The J segment lost 2 bases and the V segment lost 5 bases, leaving 10 bases of the junction unmatched. Written as DNA, the CDR3 is TGTGCCAGCAGCCCCACCGGGACTACACACACAGATACGCAGTATTTT. Its translation: CASSPTGTTHTDTQYF. Full variable domain (missing parts from reference TRBV7-2 and TRBJ2-3): GAGVSQSPSNKVTEKGKDVELRCDPISGHTALYWYRQSLGQGLEFLIYFQGNSAPDKSGLPSDRFSAERTGGSVSTLTIQRTQQEDSAVYLCASSPTGTTHTDTQYFGPGTRLTVL.

V is TRBV27 and J is TRBJ1-1; tentatively, D is TRBD1 (5 bases). Germline CDR1 is MNHEY and CDR2 is SMNVEV (reference sequence). The germline V and J ends were trimmed by 2 bases and 1 base, with 8 bases remaining between them. This CDR3 spans 14 amino acids. CDR3 in DNA: TGTGCCAGCAGTTTAAGGGGTCAGAACACTGAAGCTTTCTTT. Residues: CASSLRGQNTEAFF.

This chain connects TRBV7-3 to TRBJ2-5, with TRBD2 matching 12 bases. Germline V gene sequence: CDR1 SGHTA, CDR2 FQGTGA. Trimming took 5 bases from V and 4 from J; bases not matched to a gene: 2. This CDR3 is built from 14 residues. CDR3 sequence: CASSLTSGGETQYF. CDR3 bases: TGTGCCAGCAGCCTGACTAGCGGGGGAGAGACCCAGTACTTC. The variable domain in full, with the rest retrieved from reference TRBV7-3 and TRBJ2-5, is GAGVSQTPSNKVTEKGKYVELRCDPISGHTALYWYRQSLGQGPEFLIYFQGTGAADDSGLPNDRFFAVRPEGSVSTLKIQRTERGDSAVYLCASSLTSGGETQYFGPGTRLLVL.

The chain uses TRBV9 and TRBJ2-1, with 12 nucleotides matching TRBD2. V lost 0 bases, J lost 3 bases, and 7 bases stayed unmatched. The CDR3 is made up of 18 amino acids. CDR1 and CDR2 (germline): SGDLS, YYNGEE. Here the CDR3 DNA reads TGTGCCAGCAGCGTAGGGCCGACTAGCGGGGGTTTCTACAATGAGCAGTTCTTC. This gives the protein CASSVGPTSGGFYNEQFF.